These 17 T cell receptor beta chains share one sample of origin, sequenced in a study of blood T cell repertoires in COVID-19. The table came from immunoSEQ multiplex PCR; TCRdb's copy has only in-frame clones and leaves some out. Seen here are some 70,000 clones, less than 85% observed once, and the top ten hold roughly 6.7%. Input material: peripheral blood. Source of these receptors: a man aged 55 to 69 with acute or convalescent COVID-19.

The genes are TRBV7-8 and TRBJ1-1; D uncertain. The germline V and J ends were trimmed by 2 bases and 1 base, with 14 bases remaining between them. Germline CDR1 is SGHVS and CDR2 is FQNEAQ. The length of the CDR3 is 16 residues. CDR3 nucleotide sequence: TGTGCCAGCAGCTTAAACGGGATTGCCGGGAACACTGAAGCTTTCTTT. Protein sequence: CASSLNGIAGNTEAFF.

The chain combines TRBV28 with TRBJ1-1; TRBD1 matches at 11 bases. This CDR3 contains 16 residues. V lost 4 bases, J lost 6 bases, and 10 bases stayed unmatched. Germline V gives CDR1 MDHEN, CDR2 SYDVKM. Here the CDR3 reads CASSSSGQGARAEAFF. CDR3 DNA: TGTGCCAGCAGTTCGAGTGGACAGGGGGCGCGTGCTGAAGCTTTCTTT. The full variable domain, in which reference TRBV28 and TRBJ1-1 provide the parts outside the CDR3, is DVKVTQSSRYLVKRTGEKVFLECVQDMDHENMFWYRQDPGLGLRLIYFSYDVKMKEKGDIPEGYSVSREKKERFSLILESASTNQTSMYLCASSSSGQGARAEAFFGQGTRLTVV.

This chain's CDR3 is CASSESSTYGYTF. The DNA of the CDR3 is TGTGCCAGCAGTGAATCCAGTACCTATGGCTACACCTTC. This sequence joins TRBV2 and TRBJ1-2; no firm D call. Germline V gene lookup returns CDR1 SNHLY and CDR2 FYNNEI. The CDR3 length is 13 residues. Trimming removed 2 bases at V and 4 bases at J, with 8 bases between.

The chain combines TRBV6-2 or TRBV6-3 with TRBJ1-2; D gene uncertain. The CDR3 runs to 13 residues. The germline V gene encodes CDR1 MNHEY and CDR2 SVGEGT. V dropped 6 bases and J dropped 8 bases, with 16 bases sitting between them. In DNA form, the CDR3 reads TGTGCCAGCAGCCCCAGGATTGCTGTCGGCTACACCTTC. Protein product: CASSPRIAVGYTF.

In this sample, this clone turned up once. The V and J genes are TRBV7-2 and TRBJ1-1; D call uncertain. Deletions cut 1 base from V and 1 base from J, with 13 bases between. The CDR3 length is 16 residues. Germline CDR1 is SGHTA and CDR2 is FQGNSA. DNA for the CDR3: TGTGCCAGCAGCTTAGAAGCCCGGCAGCGGAACACTGAAGCTTTCTTT. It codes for CASSLEARQRNTEAFF. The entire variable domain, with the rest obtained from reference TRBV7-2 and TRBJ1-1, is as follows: GAGVSQSPSNKVTEKGKDVELRCDPISGHTALYWYRQSLGQGLEFLIYFQGNSAPDKSGLPSDRFSAERTGGSVSTLTIQRTQQEDSAVYLCASSLEARQRNTEAFFGQGTRLTVV.

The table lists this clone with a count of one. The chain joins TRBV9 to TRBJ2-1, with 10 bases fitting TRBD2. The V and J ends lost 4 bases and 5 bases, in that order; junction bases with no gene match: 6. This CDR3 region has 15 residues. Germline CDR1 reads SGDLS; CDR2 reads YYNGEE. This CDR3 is CASSYLAGVNNEQFF. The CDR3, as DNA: TGTGCCAGCAGCTACCTAGCGGGGGTGAACAATGAGCAGTTCTTC.

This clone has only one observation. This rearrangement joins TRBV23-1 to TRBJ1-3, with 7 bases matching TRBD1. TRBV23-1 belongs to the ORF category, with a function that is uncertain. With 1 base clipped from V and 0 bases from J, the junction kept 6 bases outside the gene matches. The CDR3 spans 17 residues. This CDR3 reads CASSQYTGASSGNTIYF. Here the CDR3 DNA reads TGCGCCAGCAGTCAATACACAGGGGCGAGCTCTGGAAACACCATATATTTT.

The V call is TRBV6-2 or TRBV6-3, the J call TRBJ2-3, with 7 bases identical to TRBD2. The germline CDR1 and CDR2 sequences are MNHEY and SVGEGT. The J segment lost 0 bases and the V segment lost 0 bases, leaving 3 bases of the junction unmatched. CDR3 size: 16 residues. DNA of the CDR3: TGTGCCAGCAGTTACTCGGGAGGGGTTAGCACAGATACGCAGTATTTT. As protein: CASSYSGGVSTDTQYF.

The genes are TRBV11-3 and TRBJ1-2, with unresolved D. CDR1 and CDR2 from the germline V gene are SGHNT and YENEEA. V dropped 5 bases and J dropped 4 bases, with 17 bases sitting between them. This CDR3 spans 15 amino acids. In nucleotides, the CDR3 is TGTGCCAGCAGCGGAAACGAGGGTTCCGCCTATGGCTACACCTTC. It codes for CASSGNEGSAYGYTF.

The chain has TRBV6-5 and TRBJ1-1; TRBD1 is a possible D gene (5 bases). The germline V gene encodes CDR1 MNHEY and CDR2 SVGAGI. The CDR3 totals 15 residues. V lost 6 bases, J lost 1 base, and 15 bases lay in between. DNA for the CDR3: TGTGCCAGCAGACCGACAGTCCTTCCGAACACTGAAGCTTTCTTT. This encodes CASRPTVLPNTEAFF.

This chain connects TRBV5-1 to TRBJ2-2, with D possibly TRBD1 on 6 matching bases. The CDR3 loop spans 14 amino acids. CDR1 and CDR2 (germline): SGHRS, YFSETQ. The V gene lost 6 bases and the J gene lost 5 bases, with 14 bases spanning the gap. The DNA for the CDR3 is TGCGCCAGCACCTCGGACAGACCAACCGGGGAGCTGTTTTTT. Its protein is CASTSDRPTGELFF.

The CDR3 sequence: CASSRDRANTGELFF. The CDR3 region has the DNA TGCGCCAGCAGCCGGGACAGGGCGAACACCGGGGAGCTGTTTTTT. The chain joins TRBV4-1 to TRBJ2-2; TRBD1 aligns across 9 bases. This CDR3 region has 15 residues. V trimming: 4 bases; J trimming: 0 bases; junction bases outside the gene matches: 0. CDR1 and CDR2 from the germline V gene are MGHRA and YSYEKL.

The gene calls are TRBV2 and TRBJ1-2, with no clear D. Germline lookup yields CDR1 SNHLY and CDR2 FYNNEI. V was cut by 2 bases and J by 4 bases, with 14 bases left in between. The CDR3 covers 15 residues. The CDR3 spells CASSERAGSVYGYTF. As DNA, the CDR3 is TGTGCCAGCAGTGAACGGGCGGGCAGTGTCTATGGCTACACCTTC.

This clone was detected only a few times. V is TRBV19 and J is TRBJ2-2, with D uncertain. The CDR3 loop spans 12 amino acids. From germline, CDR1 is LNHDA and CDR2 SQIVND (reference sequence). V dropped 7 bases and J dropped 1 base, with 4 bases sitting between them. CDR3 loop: CASTQNTGELFF. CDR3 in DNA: TGTGCCAGTACCCAGAACACCGGGGAGCTGTTTTTT.

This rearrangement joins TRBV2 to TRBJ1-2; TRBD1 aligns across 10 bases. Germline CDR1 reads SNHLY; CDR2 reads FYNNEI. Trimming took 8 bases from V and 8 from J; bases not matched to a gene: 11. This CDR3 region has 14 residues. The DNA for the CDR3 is TGTGCCAGCTGGAACAGGGGGACAGGGGAAGGCTACACCTTC. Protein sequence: CASWNRGTGEGYTF.

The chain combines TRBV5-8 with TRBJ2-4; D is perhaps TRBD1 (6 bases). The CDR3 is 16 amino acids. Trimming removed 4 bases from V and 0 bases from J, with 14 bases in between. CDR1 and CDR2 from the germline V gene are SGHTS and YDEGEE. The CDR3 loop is CASSEGQLVAKNIQYF. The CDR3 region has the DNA TGTGCCAGCAGCGAAGGACAGTTAGTAGCCAAAAACATTCAGTACTTC.

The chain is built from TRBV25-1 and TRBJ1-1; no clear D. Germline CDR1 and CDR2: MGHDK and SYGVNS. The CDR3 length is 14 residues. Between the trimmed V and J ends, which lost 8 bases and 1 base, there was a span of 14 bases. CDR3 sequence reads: CASLRVGRNTEAFF. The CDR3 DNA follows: TGTGCCAGCTTGCGGGTGGGAAGGAACACTGAAGCTTTCTTT. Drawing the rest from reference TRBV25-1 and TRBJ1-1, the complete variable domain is EADIYQTPRYLVIGTGKKITLECSQTMGHDKMYWYQQDPGMELHLIHYSYGVNSTEKGDLSSESTVSRIRTEHFPLTLESARPSHTSQYLCASLRVGRNTEAFFGQGTRLTVV.